Listed below are T cell receptor beta chains from one sample, sequenced in a study of Ad26.COV2.S vaccination and SARS-CoV-2 variants. Sequencing used immunoSEQ multiplex PCR; TCRdb keeps in-frame clones, though not all of them. This repertoire shows about 100,000 clones, about 78% found once; its top ten account for around 16%. The starting material was peripheral blood, obtained after recovery from COVID-19. The receptor source for this set is a human donor who had recovered from COVID-19. CDR3s include the opening cysteine and the closing phenylalanine or tryptophan. D genes are given only for firm matches. Only some rows state a clone size, as once, few, many or a class for expanded clones.

>once|TRBD2|19|TRBJ2-3|TRBV5-1
CASSQEPMTSGGATDTQYF
TGCGCCAGCAGCCAGGAACCGATGACTAGCGGGGGGGCAACAGATACGCAGTATTTT
>NA|TRBD2|14|TRBJ2-2|TRBV5-1
CASLSGGNTGELFF
TGCGCCAGCTTATCGGGGGGGAACACCGGGGAGCTGTTTTTT
>NA|NA|15|TRBJ1-4|TRBV6-5
CASSYGGADNEKLFF
TGTGCCAGCAGTTACGGGGGGGCGGATAATGAAAAACTGTTTTTT
>once|TRBD1|12|TRBJ1-2|TRBV6-5
CASSRDSYGYTF
TGTGCCAGCAGCCGGGACAGCTATGGCTACACCTTC
>NA|NA|14|TRBJ2-6|TRBV7-3
CASSLSFGANVLTF
TGTGCCAGCAGCCTTTCCTTTGGGGCCAACGTCCTGACTTTC
>NA|TRBD1|15|TRBJ1-1|TRBV30
CAWFMINTGGTEAFF
TGTGCCTGGTTCATGATTAACACAGGGGGAACTGAAGCTTTCTTT
>few|TRBD1|16|TRBJ1-1|TRBV3-1/TRBV3-2
CASSQARLGQGTEAFF
TGTGCCAGCAGCCAAGCTCGGTTGGGACAGGGGACTGAAGCTTTCTTT
>NA|TRBD1|15|TRBJ1-4|TRBV2
CASRDRGTTNEKLFF
TGTGCCAGCAGGGACAGGGGGACGACTAATGAAAAACTGTTTTTT
>NA|TRBD1|15|TRBJ1-5|TRBV2
CASSGQGLSNQPQHF
TGTGCCAGCAGCGGACAGGGGCTTAGCAATCAGCCCCAGCATTTT
>NA|TRBD1|16|TRBJ2-5|TRBV9
CASSVSARGLQETQYF
TGTGCCAGCAGCGTATCCGCCAGGGGGCTCCAAGAGACCCAGTACTTC
>few|NA|17|TRBJ1-3|TRBV15
CATSRDRADRSGNTIYF
TGTGCCACCAGCAGAGATAGGGCCGACAGGTCTGGAAACACCATATATTTT
>NA|NA|14|TRBJ1-4|TRBV5-1
CASSLDGEGEKLFF
TGCGCCAGCAGCTTGGACGGCGAGGGTGAAAAACTGTTTTTT
>NA|TRBD1|13|TRBJ2-3|TRBV6-5
CASAQGEDDTQYF
TGTGCCAGCGCACAGGGGGAGGACGATACGCAGTATTTT
>NA|NA|13|TRBJ2-4|TRBV24-1
CATSGAARNIQYF
TGTGCCACCAGTGGGGCGGCTAGGAACATTCAGTACTTC
>once|NA|16|TRBJ1-1|TRBV6-2/TRBV6-3
CASSYSRPGAGTEAFF
TGTGCCAGCAGTTACTCGCGGCCGGGGGCAGGCACTGAAGCTTTCTTT
>NA|TRBD2|16|TRBJ2-2|TRBV28
CASSIYPGLAGGELFF
TGTGCCAGCAGTATCTATCCGGGACTAGCGGGGGGGGAGCTGTTTTTT
>NA|NA|13|TRBJ1-1|TRBV11-2
CASSLGSNLGAFF
TGTGCCAGCAGCTTAGGGAGTAACCTGGGGGCTTTCTTT
>NA|NA|14|TRBJ2-3|TRBV10-3
CAIEEEGGPDTQYF
TGTGCCATCGAGGAGGAGGGGGGTCCAGATACGCAGTATTTT
>few|NA|13|TRBJ1-6|TRBV6-5
CASRGFRGSPLHF
TGTGCCAGCAGGGGTTTTAGGGGTTCACCCCTCCACTTT
>NA|NA|13|TRBJ1-3|TRBV14
CASSQDQGNTIYF
TGTGCCAGCAGCCAAGATCAAGGAAACACCATATATTTT
>NA|TRBD1|17|TRBJ1-3|TRBV6-4
CASSLVGQDATGNTIYF
TGTGCCAGCAGTTTGGTAGGACAGGACGCAACAGGAAACACCATATATTTT
>few|NA|14|TRBJ1-1|TRBV27
CASSQTLTAVEAFF
TGTGCCAGCAGTCAAACCCTGACAGCAGTTGAAGCTTTCTTT
>few|NA|11|TRBJ1-1|TRBV2
CASSDRVEAFF
TGTGCCAGCAGTGACAGGGTTGAAGCTTTCTTT
>NA|TRBD1|14|TRBJ2-7|TRBV2
CASNGQGTSYEQYF
TGTGCCAGCAACGGACAGGGGACTTCCTACGAGCAGTACTTC
>NA|NA|11|TRBJ2-1|TRBV6-5
CASSPREEQFF
TGTGCCAGCAGTCCCCGGGAAGAGCAGTTCTTC
>NA|TRBD1|16|TRBJ2-1|TRBV9
CASSGEGQGFYNEQFF
TGTGCCAGCAGCGGGGAGGGACAGGGGTTTTACAATGAGCAGTTCTTC
>once|NA|13|TRBJ2-7|TRBV4-3
CASSQDTSYEQYF
TGCGCCAGCAGCCAAGATACGTCCTACGAGCAGTACTTC
>NA|NA|16|TRBJ1-1|TRBV6-5
CASSYFSPGRNTEAFF
TGTGCCAGCAGTTACTTTTCGCCAGGGCGGAACACTGAAGCTTTCTTT
>NA|NA|15|TRBJ1-2|TRBV7-2
CASSFGAGGGYGYTF
TGTGCCAGCAGCTTTGGGGCGGGGGGCGGCTATGGCTACACCTTC
>NA|TRBD2|16|TRBJ2-1|TRBV6-6
CASSYSGTSPLNEQFF
TGTGCCAGCAGTTACTCCGGGACTAGCCCCCTCAATGAGCAGTTCTTC
>NA|TRBD1|13|TRBJ1-4|TRBV28
CASQGQGVEKLFF
TGTGCCAGTCAGGGACAGGGTGTAGAAAAACTGTTTTTT
>NA|NA|12|TRBJ1-2|TRBV7-9
CASSLTSSGYTF
TGTGCCAGCAGCCTTACGAGTAGTGGCTACACCTTC
>NA|TRBD1|16|TRBJ1-5|TRBV6-1
CASSEAYGTDNQPQHF
TGTGCCAGCAGTGAAGCGTATGGGACAGATAATCAGCCCCAGCATTTT
>NA|NA|16|TRBJ2-7|TRBV28
CASSEETDSSSYEQYF
TGTGCCAGCAGTGAGGAGACGGATTCGAGCTCCTACGAGCAGTACTTC
>NA|NA|14|TRBJ2-2|TRBV14
CASSQAGVIGELFF
TGTGCCAGCAGCCAAGCAGGGGTTATCGGGGAGCTGTTTTTT
>NA|TRBD2|18|TRBJ2-5|TRBV5-1
CASSRGGTSGGAEETQYF
TGCGCCAGCAGCCGCGGAGGGACTAGCGGGGGGGCAGAGGAGACCCAGTACTTC
>NA|NA|15|TRBJ1-3|TRBV7-6
CASSLAPGSGNTIYF
TGTGCCAGCAGCTTAGCGCCAGGGTCTGGAAACACCATATATTTT
>NA|TRBD2|16|TRBJ2-1|TRBV9
CASSVVGSGGVYEQFF
TGTGCCAGCAGCGTAGTCGGTAGCGGGGGGGTATATGAGCAGTTCTTC
>NA|TRBD1|18|TRBJ2-7|TRBV6-1
CASSESRYSWWTGYEQYF
TGTGCCAGCAGTGAATCTCGCTATTCCTGGTGGACAGGATACGAGCAGTACTTC
>NA|NA|13|TRBJ1-1|TRBV5-4
CASSLSKNTEAFF
TGTGCCAGCAGCTTGTCTAAGAACACTGAAGCTTTCTTT
>NA|NA|17|TRBJ2-7|TRBV4-2
CASSQDIGESASYEQYF
TGTGCCAGCAGCCAAGATATTGGGGAATCGGCCTCCTACGAGCAGTACTTC
>NA|NA|14|TRBJ1-5|TRBV5-6
CASSFQANNQPQHF
TGTGCCAGCAGCTTTCAGGCAAACAATCAGCCCCAGCATTTT
>once|TRBD2|18|TRBJ2-5|TRBV2
CASSGGLAGAPPPETQYF
TGTGCCAGCAGTGGGGGGCTAGCGGGGGCCCCCCCTCCAGAGACCCAGTACTTC
>few|TRBD1|15|TRBJ2-5|TRBV6-5
CASRVWTGGDETQYF
TGTGCCAGCAGGGTATGGACAGGGGGGGACGAGACCCAGTACTTC
>NA|TRBD2|16|TRBJ2-1|TRBV27
CASSLDSGGTYNEQFF
TGTGCCAGCAGTTTAGATAGCGGGGGGACCTACAATGAGCAGTTCTTC
>few|TRBD2|16|TRBJ2-6|TRBV6-1
CASSEDAGVGANVLTF
TGTGCCAGCAGTGAAGATGCGGGGGTAGGGGCCAACGTCCTGACTTTC
>NA|NA|16|TRBJ2-2|TRBV6-5
CASSSKGGLRSGELFF
TGTGCCAGCAGTTCCAAAGGGGGACTACGCTCCGGGGAGCTGTTTTTT
>NA|TRBD1|13|TRBJ2-2|TRBV7-7
CASSLDRGRELFF
TGTGCCAGCAGCCTAGACAGGGGACGGGAGCTGTTTTTT
>NA|TRBD1|15|TRBJ1-6|TRBV6-6
CASSYSGTENSPLHF
TGTGCCAGCAGTTACTCGGGGACAGAAAATTCACCCCTCCACTTT